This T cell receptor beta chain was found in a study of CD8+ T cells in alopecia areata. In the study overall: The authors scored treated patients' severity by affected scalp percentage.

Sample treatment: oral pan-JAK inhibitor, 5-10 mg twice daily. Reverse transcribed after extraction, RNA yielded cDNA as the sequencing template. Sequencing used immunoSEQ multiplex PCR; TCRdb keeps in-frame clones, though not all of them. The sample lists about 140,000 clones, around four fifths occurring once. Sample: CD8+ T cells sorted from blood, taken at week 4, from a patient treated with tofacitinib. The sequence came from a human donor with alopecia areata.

The CDR3 reads CASSERTGANTEAFF. The CDR3 nucleotides are TGTGCCAGCAGTGAAAGGACAGGGGCGAACACTGAAGCTTTCTTT. The gene calls are TRBV6-1 and TRBJ1-1; 9 positions match TRBD1. The germline CDR1 and CDR2 sequences are MNHNS and SASEGT. The V gene end was trimmed by 2 bases and the J gene end by 1 base; junction bases not matched to a gene: 2. The CDR3 is made up of 15 amino acids.